The 6 T cell receptor beta chains listed next were all sequenced from one sample in a study of T-cell reconstitution after alpha-beta-depleted transplantation in children. Using unique molecular identifiers, the investigators prepared the TCRbeta library. MiXCR, applied by TCRdb to the PCR reads, yields one record per CDR3 protein. The sample records around 580,000 distinct CDR3 sequences, 27% being singletons. Here the sequenced sample was PBMCs, taken before TCRalphabeta/CD19-depleted stem cell transplant. These receptors all come from a boy under two years old with Wiskott-Aldrich syndrome, due to receive a stem cell transplant.

The rearrangement links TRBV18 to TRBJ1-3; 7 bases match TRBD1. This CDR3 comprises 16 residues. Trimming at V came to 3 bases and at J to 5 bases, leaving 10 bases not matched to a gene. CDR1 is KGHSH and CDR2 is LQKENI in the germline V gene. CDR3 nucleotides: TGTGCCAGCTCACCTCGAGACAGGGTTCGGAGAAACACCATATATTTT. Translation gives CASSPRDRVRRNTIYF.

The V gene is TRBV7-2, the J gene TRBJ2-3; 9 nucleotides match TRBD2. CDR3 length equals 16 residues. In germline, CDR1 is SGHTA, CDR2 FQGNSA. V shed 4 bases, J shed 4 bases, and the junction held 9 bases outside the gene matches. This CDR3 reads CASSSEFSGRADTQYF. CDR3 coding DNA: TGTGCCAGCAGCTCCGAGTTTAGCGGGAGAGCAGATACGCAGTATTTT.

The chain employs TRBV5-1 and TRBJ2-3; weak D call: TRBD2 (6 bases). The germline CDR1 and CDR2 sequences are SGHRS and YFSETQ. V was clipped by 5 bases and J by 4 bases, with 11 bases between them. CDR3 length equals 13 residues. The CDR3, as DNA: TGCGCCAGCAGAGAGGGAGGTGCAGATACGCAGTATTTT. Its translation is CASREGGADTQYF. The entire variable domain, with the rest obtained from reference TRBV5-1 and TRBJ2-3, is as follows: KAGVTQTPRYLIKTRGQQVTLSCSPISGHRSVSWYQQTPGQGLQFLFEYFSETQRNKGNFPGRFSGRQFSNSRSEMNVSTLELGDSALYLCASREGGADTQYFGPGTRLTVL.

This chain uses TRBV5-1 with TRBJ2-5; TRBD2 matches 10 bases. The junction had 8 bases not matched to a gene; V was cut back by 3 bases and J by 6 bases. The germline gives CDR1 SGHRS, CDR2 YFSETQ. This CDR3 is 15 amino acids long. The CDR3 nucleotides read TGCGCCAGCAGCTCATCTAGCGGGAGCGTACAGACCCAGTACTTC. Protein product: CASSSSSGSVQTQYF.

The chain links TRBV7-9 to TRBJ2-7; D remains ambiguous. The CDR3 covers 14 residues. Germline V gives CDR1 SEHNR, CDR2 FQNEAQ (reference sequence). V lost 3 bases, J lost 4 bases, and 13 bases lay in between. The CDR3 protein is CASSFSQSTYEQYF. The CDR3 DNA is TGTGCCAGCAGCTTTTCACAGTCCACTTACGAGCAGTACTTC.

This sequence joins TRBV18 and TRBJ2-1; no reliable D call. The V and J ends lost 0 bases and 6 bases respectively, with 12 bases between them. CDR1 is KGHSH, CDR2 LQKENI, per germline. The CDR3 sequence is 15 residues long. CDR3 sequence (DNA): TGTGCCAGCTCACCACCAGTAGTTTTGGGCAATGAGCAGTTCTTC. The encoded protein is CASSPPVVLGNEQFF.